The clone carrying this TCR beta chain was seen more than once but under ten times. These data originate in a study of radiotherapy plus CTLA-4 blockade in lung cancer. Libraries were prepared by immunoSEQ multiplex PCR; TCRdb keeps only in-frame clonotypes and omits some of them. The sample lists around 82,000 clones, about 80% occurring once. This CDR3 spans 15 amino acids. CDR1 and CDR2 from the germline V gene are SNHLY and FYNNEI. J lost 0 bases, V lost 6 bases, and 6 bases had no gene match. The starting material was peripheral blood, obtained from a patient treated with radiotherapy plus ipilimumab. This chain uses TRBV2 with TRBJ1-2; TRBD1 matches 8 bases. The sequence was collected from a human donor with non-small cell lung cancer who had stable disease on radiotherapy plus ipilimumab. The CDR3 DNA follows: TGTGCCAGCAGGCTGACAGGGGACTCTAACTATGGCTACACCTTC. Its translation: CASRLTGDSNYGYTF.